The present T cell receptor (beta chain) was sequenced within a study of blood T cell repertoires in COVID-19. On the study more broadly: The United States, Italy and Spain supplied acute and convalescent COVID-19 samples. Sources were T cells, B-cell-depleted T cells, or PBMCs; the material itself was cDNA or gDNA.

Study processing details: Nucleated cell number was recorded as an estimate derived from reference gene primer amplification. Profiled with immunoSEQ multiplex PCR; TCRdb holds only in-frame clones, not every one. V, J and clone size are those of that table, while D and trimming were read from the DNA. The table has under 400,000 clones, around 87% seen once; the top ten hold under 11%. Patients in Seattle were enrolled during active infection, then followed longitudinally. The CDR3 runs 15 residues. The ends lost 3 bases at V and 2 bases at J; junction bases unmatched: 2. The germline gives CDR1 KGHSH, CDR2 LQKENI.

Sequencing was carried out using peripheral blood. The chain is built from TRBV18 and TRBJ2-2; 8 bases are shared with TRBD2. This sequence originates from a woman aged 25-40 years with COVID-19, enrolled during active disease. The CDR3 sequence is CASSPSGGNTGELFF. CDR3 nucleotide sequence: TGTGCCAGCTCACCCAGCGGGGGTAACACCGGGGAGCTGTTTTTT.